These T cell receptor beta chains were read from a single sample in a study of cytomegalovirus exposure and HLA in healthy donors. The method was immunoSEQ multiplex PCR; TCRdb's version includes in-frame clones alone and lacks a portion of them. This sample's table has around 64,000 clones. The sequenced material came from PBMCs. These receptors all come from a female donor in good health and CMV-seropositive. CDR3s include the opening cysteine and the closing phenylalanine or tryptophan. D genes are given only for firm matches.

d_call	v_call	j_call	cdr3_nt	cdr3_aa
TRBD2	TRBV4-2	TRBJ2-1	TGTGCCAGCAGCCAAGATCCCCTGTCCCTCCTAGCGGGGTCCGACAATGAGCAGTTCTTC	CASSQDPLSLLAGSDNEQFF
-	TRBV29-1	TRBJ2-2	TGCAGCGCGACAGCCACCGGGGAGCTGTTTTTT	CSATATGELFF
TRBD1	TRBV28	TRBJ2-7	TGTGCCAGCACGACGACAGGGGTCACCATCGGGTACTTC	CASTTTGVTIGYF
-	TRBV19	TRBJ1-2	TGTGCCAGTAGTATTTTGTCAGGTTTTAACTATGGCTACACCTTC	CASSILSGFNYGYTF
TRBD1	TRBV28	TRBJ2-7	TGTGCCAGCAGTCCTCGACAGGGTGTGGGCTACGAGCAGTACTTC	CASSPRQGVGYEQYF
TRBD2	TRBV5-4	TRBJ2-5	TGTGCCAGCAGCTTGACAAGACTAGCCTCAGAGACCCAGTACTTC	CASSLTRLASETQYF
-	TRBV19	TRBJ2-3	TGTGCCAGTAGTATGCCGGGTGATACGCAGTATTTT	CASSMPGDTQYF
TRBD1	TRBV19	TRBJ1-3	TGTGCCAGTAGTACTCCGGGACAGGGGACCTCTGGAAACACCATATATTTT	CASSTPGQGTSGNTIYF
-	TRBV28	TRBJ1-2	TGTGCCAGCAGTTTGTCAGGGCAGGGCTACACCTTC	CASSLSGQGYTF
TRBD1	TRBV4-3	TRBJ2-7	TGCGCCAGCAGCCAAGCGCCAGGACAGGGAACAACCTACGAGCAGTACTTC	CASSQAPGQGTTYEQYF
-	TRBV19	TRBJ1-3	TGTGCCAGTAGTATCGTCGGTTCTGGAAACACCATATATTTT	CASSIVGSGNTIYF
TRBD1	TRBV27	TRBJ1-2	TGTGCCAGCAGTGCCCGGGACAGCGCAGGACCTGAGTTCTTC	CASSARDSAGPEFF
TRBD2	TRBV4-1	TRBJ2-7	TGCGCCAGCAGCCAAGCTAGCGGACCCTACGAGCAGTACTTC	CASSQASGPYEQYF
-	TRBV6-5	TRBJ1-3	TGTGCCAGCAGTTACTCAGGGGTTTATGGAAACACCATATATTTT	CASSYSGVYGNTIYF
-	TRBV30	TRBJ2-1	TGTGCCTGGGAAGACTGGGCGGGTTACAATGAGCAGTTCTTC	CAWEDWAGYNEQFF
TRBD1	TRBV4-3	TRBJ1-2	TGCGCCAGCAGCCAAGACGCCAGGGGGGACTATGGCTACACCTTC	CASSQDARGDYGYTF
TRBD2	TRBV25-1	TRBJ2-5	TGTGCCAGCAGGGACGGACTAGCGGGGGGGCAGTTGGAGACCCAGTACTTC	CASRDGLAGGQLETQYF
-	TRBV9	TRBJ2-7	TGTGCCAGCAGCGCCTACCAATTGGCCTACGAGCAGTACTTC	CASSAYQLAYEQYF
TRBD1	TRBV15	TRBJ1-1	TGTGCCACCAGCACAAGGGGGCGGGACTTTGAAGCTTTCTTT	CATSTRGRDFEAFF
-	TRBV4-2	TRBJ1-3	TGTGCCAGCAGCCAAGAGGAAGGGGAAGGAAACACCATATATTTT	CASSQEEGEGNTIYF
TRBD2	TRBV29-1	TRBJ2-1	TGCAGCGTTGTTGTAGCGGGCAATGAGCAGTTCTTC	CSVVVAGNEQFF
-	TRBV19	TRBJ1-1	TGTGCCAGTAGTCCCCCCCCACAGGTTCTGAACACTGAAGCTTTCTTT	CASSPPPQVLNTEAFF
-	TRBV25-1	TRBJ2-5	TGTGCCAGCAGTCAAGAACTAGGGGGTCAAGAGACCCAGTACTTC	CASSQELGGQETQYF
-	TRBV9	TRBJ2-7	TGTGCCAGCAGCGTAGGGGTCGCGGGGACCCCCTACGAGCAGTACTTC	CASSVGVAGTPYEQYF
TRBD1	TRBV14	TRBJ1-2	TGTGCCAGCAGCCAAGATGGGACAGGGGTGACCTATGGCTACACCTTC	CASSQDGTGVTYGYTF
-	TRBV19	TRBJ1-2	TGTGCCAGTAGTATCAACAGAGCTAACTATGGCTACACCTTC	CASSINRANYGYTF
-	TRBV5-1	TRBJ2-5	TGCGCCAGCAGCTTGAGTCGGGGATTACAAGAGACCCAGTACTTC	CASSLSRGLQETQYF
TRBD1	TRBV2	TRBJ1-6	TGTGCCAGCAGTGGCGACAGGGTTTATAATTCACCCCTCCACTTT	CASSGDRVYNSPLHF
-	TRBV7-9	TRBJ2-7	TGTGCCAGCAGTCTCGTCTACGAGCAGTACTTC	CASSLVYEQYF
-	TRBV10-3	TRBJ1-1	TGTGCCATCAGTACCTATCCCGACTGGGACACTGAAGCTTTCTTT	CAISTYPDWDTEAFF
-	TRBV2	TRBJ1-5	TGTGCCAGCAACCTCCAGGGGTATAGCAATCAGCCCCAGCATTTT	CASNLQGYSNQPQHF
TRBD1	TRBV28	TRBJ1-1	TGTGCCAGCAGCTGGGACAGCGGGAACACTGAAGCTTTCTTT	CASSWDSGNTEAFF
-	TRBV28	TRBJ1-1	TGTGCCAGCAGTTTGGGGCAGTCAAACACTGAAGCTTTCTTT	CASSLGQSNTEAFF